Listed here is a single TCR beta chain. TCRdb re-derived calls from the RACE reads in MiXCR, one entry per CDR3 protein. Here the sample spans hundreds of thousands of distinct CDR3 sequences, about 6% being singletons. Trimming removed 4 bases at V and 5 bases at J, with 9 bases between. This CDR3 has 12 amino acids. Germline CDR1 reads LGHNA; CDR2 reads YSLEER. The sample is drawn from a study of human T cells and chemical hapten exposure. Indicated time point: patch test 2, 6 weeks after DPC sensitization. Regarding treatment: therapeutic diphenylcyclopropenone sensitization with weekly scalp DPC. The specimen was whole blood, collected in connection with sensitization to the hapten diphenylcyclopropenone (DPC). This clonotype was sampled from a woman aged 18 to 35 with alopecia areata. Some clones in this sample may be carry-over from other donors' samples. This rearrangement joins TRBV4-3 to TRBJ2-7; D uncertain. CDR3 amino acids: CASSPPGDEQYF. The CDR3 nucleotides are TGCGCCAGCAGCCCTCCGGGCGACGAGCAGTACTTC.